This TCR beta chain was recorded in a study of cytomegalovirus exposure and HLA in healthy donors. Whole-study findings and limits: Listed as cytomegalovirus-associated were about 160 TCR beta chains.

Germline CDR1 reads MNHEY; CDR2 reads SVGAGI. The length of the CDR3 is 15 residues. J was trimmed by 8 bases and V by 6 bases; bases with no gene match: 8. As for this clone: The antigen is undetermined.

This table comes from immunoSEQ multiplex PCR, and its TCRdb copy is limited to in-frame clones, with some not included. The sample has 70,000 to 85,000 clones, roughly 92% seen once. V is TRBV6-5 and J is TRBJ2-1; 12 positions match TRBD2. Sequencing was carried out using PBMCs. This receptor was taken from a young woman in good health and CMV-seropositive. The CDR3: CASSTTSGSYDEQFF. The CDR3 DNA sequence: TGTGCCAGCAGCACGACTAGCGGGAGTTACGATGAGCAGTTCTTC.